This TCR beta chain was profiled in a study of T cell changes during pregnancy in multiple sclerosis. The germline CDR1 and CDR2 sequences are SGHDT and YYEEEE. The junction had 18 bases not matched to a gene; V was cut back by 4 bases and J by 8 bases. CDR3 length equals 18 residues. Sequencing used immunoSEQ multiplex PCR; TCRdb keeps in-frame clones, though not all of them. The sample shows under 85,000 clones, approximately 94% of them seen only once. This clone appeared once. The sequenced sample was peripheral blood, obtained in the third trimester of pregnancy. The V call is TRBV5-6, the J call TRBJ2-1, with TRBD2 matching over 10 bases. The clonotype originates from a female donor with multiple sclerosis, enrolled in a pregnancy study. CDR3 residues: CASSLGFGRLAGVHEQFF. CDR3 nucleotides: TGTGCCAGCAGCCTCGGGTTTGGGAGGCTAGCGGGGGTTCATGAGCAGTTCTTC.